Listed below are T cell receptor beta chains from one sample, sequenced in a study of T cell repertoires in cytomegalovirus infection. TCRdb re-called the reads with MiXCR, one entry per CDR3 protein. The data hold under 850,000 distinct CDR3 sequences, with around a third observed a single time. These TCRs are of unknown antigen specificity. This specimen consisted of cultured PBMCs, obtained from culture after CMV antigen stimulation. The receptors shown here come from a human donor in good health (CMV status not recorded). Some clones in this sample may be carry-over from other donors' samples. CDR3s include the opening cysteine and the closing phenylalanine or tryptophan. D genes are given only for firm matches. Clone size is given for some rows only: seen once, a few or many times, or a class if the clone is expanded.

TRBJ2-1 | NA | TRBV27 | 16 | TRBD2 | CASSSGRLAGYNEQFF | TGTGCCAGCAGTTCGGGGCGTCTAGCGGGATACAATGAGCAGTTCTTC
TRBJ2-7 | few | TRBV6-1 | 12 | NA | CASSGGPTGQYF | TGTGCCAGCAGTGGTGGACCAACGGGGCAGTACTTC
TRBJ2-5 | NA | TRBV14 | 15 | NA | CASSQESKRQETQYF | TGTGCCAGCAGCCAAGAATCTAAAAGGCAAGAGACCCAGTACTTC
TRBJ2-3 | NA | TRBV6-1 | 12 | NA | CASGTTRVTQYF | TGTGCCAGCGGAACCACTAGGGTTACGCAGTATTTT
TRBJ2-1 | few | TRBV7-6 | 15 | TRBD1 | CASSQIDRGLNEQFF | TGTGCCAGCAGCCAGATAGACAGGGGCCTCAATGAGCAGTTCTTC
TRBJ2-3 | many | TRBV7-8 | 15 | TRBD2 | CASSSVAGVTDTQYF | TGTGCCAGCAGCTCCGTGGCGGGAGTCACAGATACGCAGTATTTT
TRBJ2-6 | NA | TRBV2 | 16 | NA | CASSDLLSSGANVLTF | TGTGCCAGCAGTGACCTCTTGAGCTCTGGGGCCAACGTCCTGACTTTC
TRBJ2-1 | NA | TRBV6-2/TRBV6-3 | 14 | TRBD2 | CASSASGALHEQFF | TGTGCCAGCAGTGCTAGCGGGGCTTTGCATGAGCAGTTCTTC
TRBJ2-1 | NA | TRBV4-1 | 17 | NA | CASSQVRSAYSYNEQFF | TGCGCCAGCAGCCAAGTTCGATCGGCCTACTCCTACAATGAGCAGTTCTTC
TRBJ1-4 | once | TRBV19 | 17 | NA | CASREETGPSTNEKLFF | TGTGCCAGTAGAGAGGAGACAGGACCTTCAACTAATGAAAAACTGTTTTTT
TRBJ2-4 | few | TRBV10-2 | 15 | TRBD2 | CASSDRGGSRDIQYF | TGCGCCAGCAGTGATAGGGGCGGGAGTCGTGACATTCAGTACTTC
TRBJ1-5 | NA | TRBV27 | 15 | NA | CASSYTGSTNQPQHF | TGTGCCAGCAGTTATACAGGGAGTACAAATCAGCCCCAGCATTTT
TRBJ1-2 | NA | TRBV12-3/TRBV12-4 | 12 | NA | CASSSMNYGYTF | TGTGCCAGCAGTAGTATGAACTATGGCTACACCTTC
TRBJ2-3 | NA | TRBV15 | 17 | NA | CATSNQIGVLGTDTQYF | TGTGCCACCAGCAACCAAATAGGAGTCTTAGGCACAGATACGCAGTATTTT
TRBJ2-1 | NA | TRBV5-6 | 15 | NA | CASSPRGGVSNEQFF | TGTGCCAGCAGCCCACGGGGAGGCGTCTCGAATGAGCAGTTCTTC
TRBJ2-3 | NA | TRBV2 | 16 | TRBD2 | CASLAGGAGRTDTQYF | TGTGCCAGCCTCGCGGGGGGGGCAGGCCGCACAGATACGCAGTATTTT
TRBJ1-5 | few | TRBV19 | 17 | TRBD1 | CASSILRLGTENQPQHF | TGTGCCAGTAGTATCCTAAGACTTGGGACAGAAAATCAGCCCCAGCATTTT
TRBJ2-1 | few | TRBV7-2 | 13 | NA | CASKGSRPNEQFF | TGTGCCAGCAAGGGGTCCCGCCCTAATGAGCAGTTCTTC
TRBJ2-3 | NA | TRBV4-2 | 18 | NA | CASSQGGGTGPSTDTQYF | TGTGCCAGCAGCCAGGGAGGGGGAACGGGCCCAAGCACAGATACGCAGTATTTT
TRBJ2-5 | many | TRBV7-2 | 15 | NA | CASSLGGVRGETQYF | TGTGCCAGCAGCTTAGGGGGGGTCAGGGGAGAGACCCAGTACTTC
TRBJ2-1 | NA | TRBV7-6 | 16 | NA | CASTGGVSADQGEQFF | TGTGCCAGCACCGGTGGGGTCTCCGCGGACCAAGGTGAGCAGTTCTTC
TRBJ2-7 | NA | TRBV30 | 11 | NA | CALKDAYEQYF | TGTGCCCTGAAGGATGCCTACGAGCAGTACTTC
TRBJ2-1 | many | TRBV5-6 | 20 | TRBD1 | CASSTGQGAAGTSSYNEQFF | TGTGCCAGCAGCACAGGACAGGGGGCGGCGGGTACGAGCTCCTACAATGAGCAGTTCTTC
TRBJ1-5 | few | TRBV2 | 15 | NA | CAGRDPRYSNQPQHF | TGTGCCGGTAGGGATCCGCGTTATAGCAATCAGCCCCAGCATTTT
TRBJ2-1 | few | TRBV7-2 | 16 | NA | CASSFRGLGSYNEQFF | TGTGCCAGCAGCTTTCGGGGACTGGGTTCCTACAATGAGCAGTTCTTC
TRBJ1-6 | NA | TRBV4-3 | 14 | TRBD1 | CASSPDRVESPLHF | TGCGCCAGCAGCCCCGACAGGGTGGAATCACCCCTCCACTTT
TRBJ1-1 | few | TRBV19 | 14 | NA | CASSIGSGQRRAFF | TGTGCCAGTAGTATAGGGTCGGGGCAAAGACGTGCTTTCTTT
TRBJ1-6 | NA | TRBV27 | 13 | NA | CASSEQVRSPLHF | TGTGCCAGCAGCGAACAGGTGCGATCACCCCTCCACTTT
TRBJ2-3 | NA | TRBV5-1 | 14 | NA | CASSIGGYTDTQYF | TGCGCCAGCAGCATAGGTGGTTACACAGATACGCAGTATTTT
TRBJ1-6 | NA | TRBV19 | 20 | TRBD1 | CASRRTGTGSLFSYNSPLHF | TGTGCCAGTAGGAGGACCGGGACAGGGTCCCTTTTCTCCTATAATTCACCCCTCCACTTT
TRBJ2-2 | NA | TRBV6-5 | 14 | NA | CASSYSEGAGELFF | TGTGCCAGCAGTTACTCGGAGGGGGCCGGGGAGCTGTTTTTT
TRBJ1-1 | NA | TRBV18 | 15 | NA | CASSPQEDWGTEAFF | TGTGCCAGCTCACCTCAGGAAGATTGGGGCACTGAAGCTTTCTTT
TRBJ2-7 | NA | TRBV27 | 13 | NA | CASRRGARYEQYF | TGTGCCAGCAGACGGGGGGCGCGGTACGAGCAGTACTTC
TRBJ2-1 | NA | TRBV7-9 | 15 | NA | CASSLTGHNYNEQFF | TGTGCCAGCAGCTTAACAGGGCATAACTACAATGAGCAGTTCTTC
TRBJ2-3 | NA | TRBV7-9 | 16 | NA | CASSSLWVASTDTQYF | TGTGCCAGCAGCTCTTTATGGGTAGCAAGCACAGATACGCAGTATTTT
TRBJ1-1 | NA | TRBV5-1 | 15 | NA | CASSWGTRMNTEAFF | TGCGCCAGCAGCTGGGGGACAAGGATGAACACTGAAGCTTTCTTT
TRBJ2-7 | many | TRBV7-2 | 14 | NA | CASRGGGSSYEQYF | TGTGCCAGCAGGGGGGGCGGGAGCTCCTACGAGCAGTACTTC
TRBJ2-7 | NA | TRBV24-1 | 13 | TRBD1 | CATSDSTGYEQYF | TGTGCCACCAGTGATTCGACAGGGTACGAGCAGTACTTC
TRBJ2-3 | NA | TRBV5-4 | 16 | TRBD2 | CASSLGGGGASDTQYF | TGTGCCAGCAGCCTCGGCGGCGGGGGGGCCTCTGATACGCAGTATTTT
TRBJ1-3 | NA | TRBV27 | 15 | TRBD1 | CASSLAGTAGNTIYF | TGTGCCAGCAGTCTGGCCGGGACAGCTGGAAACACCATATATTTT
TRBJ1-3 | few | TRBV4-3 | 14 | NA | CASSRQVSGNTIYF | TGCGCCAGCAGCCGACAGGTCTCTGGAAACACCATATATTTT
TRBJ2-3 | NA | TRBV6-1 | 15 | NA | CASSEAGTSTDTQYF | TGTGCCAGCAGTGAAGCGGGCACTAGCACAGATACGCAGTATTTT
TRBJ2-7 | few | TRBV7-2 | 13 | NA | CASSVAASYEQYF | TGTGCCAGCAGCGTTGCTGCCTCCTACGAGCAGTACTTC